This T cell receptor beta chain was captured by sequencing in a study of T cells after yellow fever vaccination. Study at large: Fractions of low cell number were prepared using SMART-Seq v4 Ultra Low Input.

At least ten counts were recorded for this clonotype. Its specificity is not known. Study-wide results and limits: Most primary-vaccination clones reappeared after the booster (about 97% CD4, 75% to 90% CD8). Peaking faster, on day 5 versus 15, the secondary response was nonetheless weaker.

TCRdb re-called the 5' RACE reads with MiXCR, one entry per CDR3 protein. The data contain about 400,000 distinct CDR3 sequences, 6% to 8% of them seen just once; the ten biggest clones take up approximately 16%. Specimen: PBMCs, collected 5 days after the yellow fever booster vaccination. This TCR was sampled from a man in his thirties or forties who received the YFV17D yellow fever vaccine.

CDR3 sequence: CASSPTGTERNEQFF. As DNA, the CDR3 is TGCGCCAGCAGCCCGACCGGGACTGAGAGGAATGAGCAGTTCTTC. The chain couples TRBV5-1 to TRBJ2-1; D perhaps matches TRBD2 (6 bases). Trimming removed 4 bases from V and 7 bases from J, with 18 bases in between. Per the germline V gene, CDR1 is SGHRS and CDR2 is YFSETQ. The CDR3 consists of 15 residues.